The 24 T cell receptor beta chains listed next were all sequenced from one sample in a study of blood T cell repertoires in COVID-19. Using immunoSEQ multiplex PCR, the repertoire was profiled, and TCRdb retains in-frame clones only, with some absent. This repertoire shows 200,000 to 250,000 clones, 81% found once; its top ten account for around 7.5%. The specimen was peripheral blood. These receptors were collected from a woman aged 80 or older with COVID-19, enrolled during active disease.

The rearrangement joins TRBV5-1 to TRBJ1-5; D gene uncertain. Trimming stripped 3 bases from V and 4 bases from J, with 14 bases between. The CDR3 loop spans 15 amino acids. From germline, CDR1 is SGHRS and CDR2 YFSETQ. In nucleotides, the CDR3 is TGCGCCAGCAGCTCATCCGGAACAGAAAATCAGCCCCAGCATTTT. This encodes CASSSSGTENQPQHF.

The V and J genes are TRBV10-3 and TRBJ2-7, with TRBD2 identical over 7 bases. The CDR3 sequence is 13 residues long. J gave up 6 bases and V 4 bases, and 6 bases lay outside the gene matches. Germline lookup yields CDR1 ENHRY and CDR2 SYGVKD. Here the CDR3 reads CAISALRETEQYF. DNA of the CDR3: TGTGCCATCAGTGCTTTGCGGGAGACCGAGCAGTACTTC.

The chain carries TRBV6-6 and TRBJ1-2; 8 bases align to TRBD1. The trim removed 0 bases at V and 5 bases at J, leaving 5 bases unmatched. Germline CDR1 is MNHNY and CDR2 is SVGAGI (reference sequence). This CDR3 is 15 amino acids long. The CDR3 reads CASSYSTGEFYGYTF. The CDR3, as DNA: TGTGCCAGCAGTTACTCGACAGGGGAATTTTATGGCTACACCTTC.

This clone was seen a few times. CDR3 residues: CASSSGGQAPTHEQYF. The DNA for the CDR3 is TGTGCCAGCAGCTCTGGGGGACAGGCACCCACCCACGAGCAGTACTTC. V gene TRBV11-3 combines with J gene TRBJ2-7, with TRBD1 matching 8 bases. Germline-derived CDR1 and CDR2 are SGHNT and YENEEA. V lost 4 bases to trimming and J lost 5 bases; unmatched junction nucleotides: 13. The CDR3 sequence is 16 residues long.

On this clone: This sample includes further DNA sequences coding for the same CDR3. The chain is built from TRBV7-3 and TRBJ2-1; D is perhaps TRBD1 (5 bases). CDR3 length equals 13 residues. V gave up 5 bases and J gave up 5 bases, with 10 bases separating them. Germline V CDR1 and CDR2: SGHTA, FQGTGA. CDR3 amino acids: CASSRDRNNEQFF. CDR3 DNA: TGTGCCAGCAGCCGAGACAGAAACAATGAGCAGTTCTTC.

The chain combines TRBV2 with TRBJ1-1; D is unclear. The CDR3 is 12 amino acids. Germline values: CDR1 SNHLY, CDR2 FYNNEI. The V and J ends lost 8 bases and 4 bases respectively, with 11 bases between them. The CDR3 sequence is CASSLFGTEAFF. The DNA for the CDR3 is TGTGCCAGCTCCCTATTTGGCACTGAAGCTTTCTTT.

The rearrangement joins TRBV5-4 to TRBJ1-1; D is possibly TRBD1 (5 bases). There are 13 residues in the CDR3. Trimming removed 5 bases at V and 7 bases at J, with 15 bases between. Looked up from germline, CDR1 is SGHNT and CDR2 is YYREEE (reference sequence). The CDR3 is CASRLDSMGEAFF. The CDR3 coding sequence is TGTGCCAGCAGACTCGACAGTATGGGTGAAGCTTTCTTT.

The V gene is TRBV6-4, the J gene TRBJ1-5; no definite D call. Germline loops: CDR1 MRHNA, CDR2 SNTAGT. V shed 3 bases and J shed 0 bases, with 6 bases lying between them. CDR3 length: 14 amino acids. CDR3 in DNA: TGTGCCAGCAGTGAAAACAGTAGCAATCAGCCCCAGCATTTT. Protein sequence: CASSENSSNQPQHF.

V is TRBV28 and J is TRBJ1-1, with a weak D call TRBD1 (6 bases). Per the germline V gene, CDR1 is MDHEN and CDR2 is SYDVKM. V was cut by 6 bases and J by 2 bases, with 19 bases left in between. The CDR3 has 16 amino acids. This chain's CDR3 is CASSPPTGRRNTEAFF. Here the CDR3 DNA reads TGTGCCAGCAGCCCCCCAACAGGGCGAAGAAACACTGAAGCTTTCTTT.

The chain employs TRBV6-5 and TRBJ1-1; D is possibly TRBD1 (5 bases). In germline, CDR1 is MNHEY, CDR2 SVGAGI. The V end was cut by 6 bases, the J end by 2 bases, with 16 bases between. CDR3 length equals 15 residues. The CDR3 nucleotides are TGTGCCAGCAGCTCCCCGGGGGATTCAAACACTGAAGCTTTCTTT. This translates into CASSSPGDSNTEAFF.

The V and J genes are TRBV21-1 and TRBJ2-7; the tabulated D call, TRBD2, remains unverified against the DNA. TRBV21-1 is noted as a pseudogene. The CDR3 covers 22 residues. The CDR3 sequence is CASSKTPGTSGWRLNVPYEQYF. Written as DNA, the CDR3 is TGTGCCAGCAGCAAAACCCCTGGGACTAGCGGGTGGAGGCTTAATGTACCCTACGAGCAGTACTTC.

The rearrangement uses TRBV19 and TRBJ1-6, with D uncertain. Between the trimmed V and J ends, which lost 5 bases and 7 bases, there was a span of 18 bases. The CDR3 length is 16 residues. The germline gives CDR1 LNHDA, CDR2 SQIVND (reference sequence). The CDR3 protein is CASSPNTGSGNSPLHF. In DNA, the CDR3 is TGTGCCAGTAGTCCAAACACCGGTTCGGGAAATTCACCCCTCCACTTT.

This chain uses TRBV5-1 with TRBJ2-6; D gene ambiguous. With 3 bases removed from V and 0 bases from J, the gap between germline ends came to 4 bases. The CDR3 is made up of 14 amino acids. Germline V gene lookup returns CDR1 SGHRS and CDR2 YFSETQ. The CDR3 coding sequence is TGCGCCAGCAGCTCCAACTCTGGGGCCAACGTCCTGACTTTC. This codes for CASSSNSGANVLTF.

The CDR3 is CASSESVEGYTF. CDR3 DNA sequence: TGCGCCAGCAGTGAGTCGGTGGAGGGCTACACCTTC. V is TRBV10-2 and J is TRBJ1-2; no clear D gene. The CDR3 has 12 residues. The germline V and J ends were trimmed by 0 bases and 8 bases, with 7 bases remaining between them. Germline V lookup: CDR1 WSHSY, CDR2 SAAADI.

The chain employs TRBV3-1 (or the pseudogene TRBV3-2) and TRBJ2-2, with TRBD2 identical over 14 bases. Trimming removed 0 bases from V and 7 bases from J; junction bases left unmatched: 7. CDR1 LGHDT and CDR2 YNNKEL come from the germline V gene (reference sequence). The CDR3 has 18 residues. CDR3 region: CASSQEGLAGVNFGELFF. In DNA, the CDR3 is TGTGCCAGCAGCCAAGAGGGACTAGCGGGAGTGAATTTCGGGGAGCTGTTTTTT.

The CDR3 loop is CASSRLRDSETQYF. CDR3 nucleotides: TGTGCCAGCAGTCGTCTCCGGGATTCAGAGACCCAGTACTTC. The chain links TRBV27 to TRBJ2-5, with D possibly matching TRBD2 (5 bases). The CDR3 totals 14 residues. Germline loops: CDR1 MNHEY, CDR2 SMNVEV (reference sequence). The V end was cut by 5 bases, the J end by 4 bases, with 14 bases between.

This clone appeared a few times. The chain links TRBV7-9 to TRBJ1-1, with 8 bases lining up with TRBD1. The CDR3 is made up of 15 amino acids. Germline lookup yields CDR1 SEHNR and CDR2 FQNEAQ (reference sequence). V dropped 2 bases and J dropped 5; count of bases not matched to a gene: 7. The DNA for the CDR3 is TGTGCCAGCAGCTTACCCTACAGGGGGATAACTGAAGCTTTCTTT. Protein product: CASSLPYRGITEAFF.

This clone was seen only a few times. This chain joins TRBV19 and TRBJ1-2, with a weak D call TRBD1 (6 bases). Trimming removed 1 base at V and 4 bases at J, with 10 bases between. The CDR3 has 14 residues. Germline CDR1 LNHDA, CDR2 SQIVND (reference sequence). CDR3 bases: TGTGCCAGTAGTATAGGCGGACAGTCCTATGGCTACACCTTC. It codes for CASSIGGQSYGYTF.

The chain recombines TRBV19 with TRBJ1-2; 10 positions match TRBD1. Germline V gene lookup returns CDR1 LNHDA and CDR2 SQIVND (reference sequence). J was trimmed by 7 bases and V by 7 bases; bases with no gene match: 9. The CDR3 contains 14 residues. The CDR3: CASTRGQGGIGYTF. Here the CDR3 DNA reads TGTGCCAGTACCCGAGGACAGGGGGGAATTGGCTACACCTTC.

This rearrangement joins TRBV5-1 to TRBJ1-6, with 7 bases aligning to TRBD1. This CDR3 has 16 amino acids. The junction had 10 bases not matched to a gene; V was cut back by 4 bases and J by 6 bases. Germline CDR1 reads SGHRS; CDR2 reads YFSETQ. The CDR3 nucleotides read TGCGCCAGCAGCCTTGTTGCAGGGACAGCTAATTCACCCCTCCACTTT. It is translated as CASSLVAGTANSPLHF.

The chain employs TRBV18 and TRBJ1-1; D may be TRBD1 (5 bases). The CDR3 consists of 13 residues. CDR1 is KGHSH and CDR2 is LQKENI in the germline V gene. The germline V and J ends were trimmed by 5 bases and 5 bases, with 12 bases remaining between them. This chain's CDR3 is CASSEAGRTEAFF. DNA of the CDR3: TGTGCCAGCTCAGAAGCAGGGCGAACTGAAGCTTTCTTT.

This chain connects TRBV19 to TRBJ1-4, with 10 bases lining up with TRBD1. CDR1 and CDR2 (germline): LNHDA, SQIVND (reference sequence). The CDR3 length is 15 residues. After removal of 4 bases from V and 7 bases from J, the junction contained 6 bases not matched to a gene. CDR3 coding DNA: TGTGCCAGTAGTACCGGGACAGGGGTTGGTGAAAAACTGTTTTTT. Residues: CASSTGTGVGEKLFF.

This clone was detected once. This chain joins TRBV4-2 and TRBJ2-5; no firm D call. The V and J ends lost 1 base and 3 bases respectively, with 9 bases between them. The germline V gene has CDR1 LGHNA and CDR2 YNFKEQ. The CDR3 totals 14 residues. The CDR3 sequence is CASSQAWREETQYF. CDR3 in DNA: TGTGCCAGCAGCCAAGCATGGAGAGAAGAGACCCAGTACTTC.

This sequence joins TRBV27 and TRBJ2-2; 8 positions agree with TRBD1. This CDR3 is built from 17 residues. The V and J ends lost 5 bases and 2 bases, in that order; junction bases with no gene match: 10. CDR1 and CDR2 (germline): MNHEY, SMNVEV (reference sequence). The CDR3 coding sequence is TGTGCCAGCAGTCGTATCGGGACAGGCATAAACACCGGGGAGCTGTTTTTT. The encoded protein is CASSRIGTGINTGELFF.